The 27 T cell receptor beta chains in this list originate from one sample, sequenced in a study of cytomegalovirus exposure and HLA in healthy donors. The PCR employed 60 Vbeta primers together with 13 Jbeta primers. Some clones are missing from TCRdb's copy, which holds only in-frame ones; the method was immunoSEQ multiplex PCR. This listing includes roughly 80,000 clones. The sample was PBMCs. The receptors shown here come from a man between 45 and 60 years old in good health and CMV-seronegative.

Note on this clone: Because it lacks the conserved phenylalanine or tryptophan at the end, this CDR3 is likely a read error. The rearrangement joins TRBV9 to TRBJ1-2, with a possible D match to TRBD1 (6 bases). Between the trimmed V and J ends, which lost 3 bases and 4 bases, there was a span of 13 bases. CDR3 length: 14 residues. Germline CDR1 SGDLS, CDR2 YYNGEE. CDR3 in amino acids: CASSGGGHRYGYTL. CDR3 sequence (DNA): TGTGCCAGCAGCGGGGGGGGACACCGCTATGGCTACACCCTC.

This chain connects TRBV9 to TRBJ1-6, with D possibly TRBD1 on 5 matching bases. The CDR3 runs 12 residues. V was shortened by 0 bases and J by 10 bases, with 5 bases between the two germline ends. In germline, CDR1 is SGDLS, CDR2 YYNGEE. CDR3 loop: CASSVEGSPLHF. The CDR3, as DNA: TGTGCCAGCAGCGTAGAGGGGTCACCCCTCCACTTT.

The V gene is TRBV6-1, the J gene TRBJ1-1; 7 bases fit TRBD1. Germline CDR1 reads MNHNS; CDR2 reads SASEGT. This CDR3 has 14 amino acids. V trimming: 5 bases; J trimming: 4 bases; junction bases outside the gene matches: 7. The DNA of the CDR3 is TGTGCCAGCAGTAGGGACAGTTTGCTCACTGAAGCTTTCTTT. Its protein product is CASSRDSLLTEAFF.

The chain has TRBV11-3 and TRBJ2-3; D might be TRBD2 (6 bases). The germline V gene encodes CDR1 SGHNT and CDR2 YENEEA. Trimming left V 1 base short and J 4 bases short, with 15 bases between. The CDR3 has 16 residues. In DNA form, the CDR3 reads TGTGCCAGCAGCTTAGGAGCGTTGGAGGGGTCAGATACGCAGTATTTT. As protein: CASSLGALEGSDTQYF.

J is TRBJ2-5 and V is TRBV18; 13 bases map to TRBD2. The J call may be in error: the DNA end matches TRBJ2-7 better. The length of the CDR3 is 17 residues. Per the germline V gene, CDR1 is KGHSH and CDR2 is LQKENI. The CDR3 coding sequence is TGTGCCAGCTCACCCGGGACTAGCGGGGCCTATTCCTACGAGCAGTACTTC. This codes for CASSPGTSGAYSYEQYF.

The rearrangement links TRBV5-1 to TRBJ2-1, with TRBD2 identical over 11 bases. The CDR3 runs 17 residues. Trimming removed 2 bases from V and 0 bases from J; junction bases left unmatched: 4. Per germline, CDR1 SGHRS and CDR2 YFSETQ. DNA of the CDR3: TGCGCCAGCAGCTTCCAGCTAGCGGGGGGCTCCTACAATGAGCAGTTCTTC. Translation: CASSFQLAGGSYNEQFF.

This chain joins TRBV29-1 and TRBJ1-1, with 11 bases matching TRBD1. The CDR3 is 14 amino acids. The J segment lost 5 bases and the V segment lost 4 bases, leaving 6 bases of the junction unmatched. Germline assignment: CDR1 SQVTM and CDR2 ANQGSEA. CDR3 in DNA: TGCAGCGTTGGCCCCGGACAGGGGGCGACTGAAGCTTTCTTT. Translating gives CSVGPGQGATEAFF.

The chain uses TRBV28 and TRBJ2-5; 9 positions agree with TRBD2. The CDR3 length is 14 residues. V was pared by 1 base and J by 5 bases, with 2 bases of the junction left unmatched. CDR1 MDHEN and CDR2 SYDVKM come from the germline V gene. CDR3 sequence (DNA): TGTGCCAGCAGTTTATTCACTAGCGGGGAGACCCAGTACTTC. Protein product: CASSLFTSGETQYF.

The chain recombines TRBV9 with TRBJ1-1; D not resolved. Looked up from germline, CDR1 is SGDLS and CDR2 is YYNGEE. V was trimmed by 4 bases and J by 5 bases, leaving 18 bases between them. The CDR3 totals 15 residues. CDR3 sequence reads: CASSPESTGGTEAFF. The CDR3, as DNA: TGTGCCAGCAGCCCGGAGAGTACCGGTGGGACTGAAGCTTTCTTT.

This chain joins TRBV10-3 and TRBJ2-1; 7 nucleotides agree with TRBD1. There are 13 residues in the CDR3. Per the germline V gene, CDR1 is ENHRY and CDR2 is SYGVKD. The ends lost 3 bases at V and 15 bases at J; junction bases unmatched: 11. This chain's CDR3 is CAISDNRDRCPFF. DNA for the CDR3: TGTGCCATCAGTGACAACCGGGACAGATGCCCGTTCTTC.

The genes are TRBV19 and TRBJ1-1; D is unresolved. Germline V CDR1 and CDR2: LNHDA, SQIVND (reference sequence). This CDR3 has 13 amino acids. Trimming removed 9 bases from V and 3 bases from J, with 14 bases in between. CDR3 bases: TGTGCCAGCACCAGGACTATCGACACTGAAGCTTTCTTT. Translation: CASTRTIDTEAFF.

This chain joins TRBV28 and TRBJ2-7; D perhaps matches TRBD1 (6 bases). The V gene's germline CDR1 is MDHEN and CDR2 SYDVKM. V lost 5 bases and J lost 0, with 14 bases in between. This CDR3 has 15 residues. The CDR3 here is CASSDHRALSYEQYF. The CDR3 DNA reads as TGTGCCAGCAGTGATCACAGGGCCCTCTCCTACGAGCAGTACTTC.

CDR3 residues: CASSEGDRGYEQYF. CDR3 in DNA: TGTGCCAGCTCCGAAGGCGACAGGGGCTACGAGCAGTACTTC. The rearrangement uses TRBV6-6 and TRBJ2-7; 8 bases are shared with TRBD1. This CDR3 is 14 amino acids long. Trimming cost V 8 bases and J 3 bases; bases outside gene matches: 9. Per the germline V gene, CDR1 is MNHNY and CDR2 is SVGAGI (reference sequence).

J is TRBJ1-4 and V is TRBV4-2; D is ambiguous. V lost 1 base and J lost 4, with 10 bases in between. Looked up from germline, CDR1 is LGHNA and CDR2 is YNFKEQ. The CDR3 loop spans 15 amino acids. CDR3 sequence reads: CASSQGTANNEKLFF. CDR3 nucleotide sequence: TGTGCCAGCAGCCAAGGTACAGCAAATAATGAAAAACTGTTTTTT.

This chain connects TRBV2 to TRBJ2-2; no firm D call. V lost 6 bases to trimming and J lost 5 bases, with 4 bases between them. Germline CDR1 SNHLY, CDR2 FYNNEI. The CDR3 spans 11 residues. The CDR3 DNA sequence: TGTGCCAGCAGAGCGACCGGGGAGCTGTTTTTT. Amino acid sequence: CASRATGELFF. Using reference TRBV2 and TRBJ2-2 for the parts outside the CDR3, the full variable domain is EPEVTQTPSHQVTQMGQEVILRCVPISNHLYFYWYRQILGQKVEFLVSFYNNEISEKSEIFDDQFSVERPDGSNFTLKIRSTKLEDSAMYFCASRATGELFFGEGSRLTVL.

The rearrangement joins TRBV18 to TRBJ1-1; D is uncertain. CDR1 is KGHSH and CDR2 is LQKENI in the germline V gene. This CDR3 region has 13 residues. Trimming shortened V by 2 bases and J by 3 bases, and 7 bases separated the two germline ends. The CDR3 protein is CASSPSQDTEAFF. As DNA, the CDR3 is TGTGCCAGCTCACCAAGTCAGGACACTGAAGCTTTCTTT.

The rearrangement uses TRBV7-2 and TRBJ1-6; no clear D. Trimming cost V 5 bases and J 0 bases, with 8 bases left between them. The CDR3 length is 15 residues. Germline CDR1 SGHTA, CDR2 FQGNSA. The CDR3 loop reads CASSPYGSYNSPLHF. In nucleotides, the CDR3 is TGTGCCAGCAGCCCCTACGGCTCCTATAATTCACCCCTCCACTTT.

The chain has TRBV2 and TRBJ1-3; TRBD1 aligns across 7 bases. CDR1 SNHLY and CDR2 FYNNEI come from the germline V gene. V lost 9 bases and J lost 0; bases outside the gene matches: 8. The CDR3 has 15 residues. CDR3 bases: TGTGCCAGGCAGGGACAGCCCTTCTCTGGAAACACCATATATTTT. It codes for CARQGQPFSGNTIYF.

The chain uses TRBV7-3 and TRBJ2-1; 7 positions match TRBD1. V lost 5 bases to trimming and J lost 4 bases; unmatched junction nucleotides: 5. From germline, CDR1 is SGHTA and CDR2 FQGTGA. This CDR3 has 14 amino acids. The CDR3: CASSRGGGYNEQFF. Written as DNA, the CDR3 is TGTGCCAGCAGCCGAGGGGGCGGGTACAATGAGCAGTTCTTC.

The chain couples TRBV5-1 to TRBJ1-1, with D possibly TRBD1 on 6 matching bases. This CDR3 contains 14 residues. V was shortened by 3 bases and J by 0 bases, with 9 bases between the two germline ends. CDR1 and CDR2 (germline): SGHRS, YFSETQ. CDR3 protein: CASSSGVLNTEAFF. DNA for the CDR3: TGCGCCAGCAGCTCAGGGGTTCTGAACACTGAAGCTTTCTTT.

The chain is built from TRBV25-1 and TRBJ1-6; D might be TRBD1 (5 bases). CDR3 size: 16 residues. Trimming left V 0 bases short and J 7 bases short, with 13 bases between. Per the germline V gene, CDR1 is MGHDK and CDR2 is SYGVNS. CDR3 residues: CASSEYQRGINSPLHF. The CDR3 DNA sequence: TGTGCCAGCAGTGAATATCAGCGGGGCATCAATTCACCCCTCCACTTT. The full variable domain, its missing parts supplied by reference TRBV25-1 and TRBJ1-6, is EADIYQTPRYLVIGTGKKITLECSQTMGHDKMYWYQQDPGMELHLIHYSYGVNSTEKGDLSSESTVSRIRTEHFPLTLESARPSHTSQYLCASSEYQRGINSPLHFGNGTRLTVT.

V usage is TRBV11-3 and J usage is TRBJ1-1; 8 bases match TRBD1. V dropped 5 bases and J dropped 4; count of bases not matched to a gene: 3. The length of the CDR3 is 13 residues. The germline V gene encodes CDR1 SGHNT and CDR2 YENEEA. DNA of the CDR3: TGTGCCAGCAGCCCCGACAGGGGCACTGAAGCTTTCTTT. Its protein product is CASSPDRGTEAFF.

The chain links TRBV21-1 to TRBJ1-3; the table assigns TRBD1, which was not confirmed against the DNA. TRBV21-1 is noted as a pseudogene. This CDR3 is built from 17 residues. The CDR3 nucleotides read TGTGCCAGCAGCAACGGACCGACAGGGCACTCTGGAAACACCATATATTTT. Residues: CASSNGPTGHSGNTIYF.

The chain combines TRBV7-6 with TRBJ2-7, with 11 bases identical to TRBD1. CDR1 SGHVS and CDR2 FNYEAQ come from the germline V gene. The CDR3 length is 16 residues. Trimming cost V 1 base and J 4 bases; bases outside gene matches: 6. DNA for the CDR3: TGTGCCAGCAGCTTAGTTAGGACAGGGGGCCGGTACGAGCAGTACTTC. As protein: CASSLVRTGGRYEQYF. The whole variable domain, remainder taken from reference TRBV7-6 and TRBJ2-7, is GAGVSQSPRYKVTKRGQDVALRCDPISGHVSLYWYRQALGQGPEFLTYFNYEAQQDKSGLPNDRFSAERPEGSISTLTIQRTEQRDSAMYRCASSLVRTGGRYEQYFGPGTRLTVT.

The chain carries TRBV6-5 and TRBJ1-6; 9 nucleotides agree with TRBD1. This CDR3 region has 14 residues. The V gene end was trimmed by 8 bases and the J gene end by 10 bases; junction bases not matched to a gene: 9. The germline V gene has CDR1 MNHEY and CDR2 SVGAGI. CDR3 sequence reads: CASSSGQGYSPLHF. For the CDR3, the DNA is TGTGCCAGCTCCTCGGGACAGGGCTACTCACCCCTCCACTTT.

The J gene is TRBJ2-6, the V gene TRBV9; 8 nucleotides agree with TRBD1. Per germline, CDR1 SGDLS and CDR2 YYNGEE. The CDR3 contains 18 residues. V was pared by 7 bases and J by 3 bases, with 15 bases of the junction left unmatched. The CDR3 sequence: CASHKGQGALYGANVLTF. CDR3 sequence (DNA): TGTGCCAGCCACAAGGGGCAGGGGGCCCTCTATGGGGCCAACGTCCTGACTTTC. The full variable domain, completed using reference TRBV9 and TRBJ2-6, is DSGVTQTPKHLITATGQRVTLRCSPRSGDLSVYWYQQSLDQGLQFLIQYYNGEERAKGNILERFSAQQFPDLHSELNLSSLELGDSALYFCASHKGQGALYGANVLTFGAGSRLTVL.

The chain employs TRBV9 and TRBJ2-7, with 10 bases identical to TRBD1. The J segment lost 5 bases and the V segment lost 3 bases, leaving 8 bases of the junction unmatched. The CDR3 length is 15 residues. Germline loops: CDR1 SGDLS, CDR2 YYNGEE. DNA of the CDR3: TGTGCCAGCAGCGCTTTCGACAGGGGGCTGAACGAGCAGTACTTC. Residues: CASSAFDRGLNEQYF.